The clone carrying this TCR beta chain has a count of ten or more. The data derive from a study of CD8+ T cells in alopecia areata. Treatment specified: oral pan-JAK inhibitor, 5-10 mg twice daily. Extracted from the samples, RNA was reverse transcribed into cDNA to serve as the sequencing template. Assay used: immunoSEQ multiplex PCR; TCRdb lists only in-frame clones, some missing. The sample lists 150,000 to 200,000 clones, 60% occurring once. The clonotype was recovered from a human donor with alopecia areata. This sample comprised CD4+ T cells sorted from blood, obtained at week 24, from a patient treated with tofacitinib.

The CDR3 protein is CATQVGPTEAFF. CDR3 nucleotides: TGTGCCACCCAGGTGGGTCCCACTGAAGCTTTCTTT. V usage is TRBV19 and J usage is TRBJ1-1; D remains ambiguous. Germline CDR1 LNHDA, CDR2 SQIVND (reference sequence). The length of the CDR3 is 12 residues. V lost 10 bases, J lost 4 bases, and 13 bases lay in between. The whole variable domain, remainder taken from reference TRBV19 and TRBJ1-1, is DGGITQSPKYLFRKEGQNVTLSCEQNLNHDAMYWYRQDPGQGLRLIYYSQIVNDFQKGDIAEGYSVSREKKESFPLTVTSAQKNPTAFYLCATQVGPTEAFFGQGTRLTVV.